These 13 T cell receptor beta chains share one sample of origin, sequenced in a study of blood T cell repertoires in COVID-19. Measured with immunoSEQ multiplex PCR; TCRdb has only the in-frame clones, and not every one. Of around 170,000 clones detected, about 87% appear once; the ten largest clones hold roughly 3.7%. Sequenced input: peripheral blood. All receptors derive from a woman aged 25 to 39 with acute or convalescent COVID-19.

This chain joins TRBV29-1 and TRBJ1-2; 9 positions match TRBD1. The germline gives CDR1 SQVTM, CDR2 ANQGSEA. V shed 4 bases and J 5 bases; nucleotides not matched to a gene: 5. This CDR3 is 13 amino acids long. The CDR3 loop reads CSVGGQGAYGYTF. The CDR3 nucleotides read TGCAGCGTTGGGGGACAGGGAGCATATGGCTACACCTTC.

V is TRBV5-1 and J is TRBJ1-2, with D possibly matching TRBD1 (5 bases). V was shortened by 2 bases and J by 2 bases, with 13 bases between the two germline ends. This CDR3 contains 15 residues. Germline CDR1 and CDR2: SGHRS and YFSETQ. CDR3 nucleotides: TGCGCCAGCAGCTTCGGGGGAGGTCAAAACTATGGCTACACCTTC. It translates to CASSFGGGQNYGYTF. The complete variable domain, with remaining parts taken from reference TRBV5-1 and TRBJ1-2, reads KAGVTQTPRYLIKTRGQQVTLSCSPISGHRSVSWYQQTPGQGLQFLFEYFSETQRNKGNFPGRFSGRQFSNSRSEMNVSTLELGDSALYLCASSFGGGQNYGYTFGSGTRLTVV.

CDR3 bases: TGTGCCAGCTCACCGGCATCAACTAATGAAAAACTGTTTTTT. Residues: CASSPASTNEKLFF. The chain combines TRBV18 with TRBJ1-4; D gene unclear. Germline CDR1 KGHSH, CDR2 LQKENI. There are 14 residues in the CDR3. Trimming took 3 bases from V and 0 from J, leaving 5 bases between them.

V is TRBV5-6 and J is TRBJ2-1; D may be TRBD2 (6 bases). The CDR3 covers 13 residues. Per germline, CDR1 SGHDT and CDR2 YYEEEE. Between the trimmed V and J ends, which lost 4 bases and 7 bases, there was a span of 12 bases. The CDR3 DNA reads TGTGCCAGCAGCCCGGACTACCTAAATGAGCAGTTCTTC. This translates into CASSPDYLNEQFF.

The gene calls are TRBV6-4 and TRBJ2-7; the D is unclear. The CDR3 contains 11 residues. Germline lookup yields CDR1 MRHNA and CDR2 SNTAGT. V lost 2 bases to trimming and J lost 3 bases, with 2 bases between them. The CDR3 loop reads CASSDRYEQYF. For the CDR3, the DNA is TGTGCCAGCAGTGACCGCTACGAGCAGTACTTC.

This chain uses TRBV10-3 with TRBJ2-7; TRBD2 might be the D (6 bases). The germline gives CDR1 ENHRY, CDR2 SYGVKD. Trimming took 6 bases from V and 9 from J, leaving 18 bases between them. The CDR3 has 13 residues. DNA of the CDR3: TGTGCCATCAGGGACGGGGGTTTGTCTGGGCAGTACTTC. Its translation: CAIRDGGLSGQYF.

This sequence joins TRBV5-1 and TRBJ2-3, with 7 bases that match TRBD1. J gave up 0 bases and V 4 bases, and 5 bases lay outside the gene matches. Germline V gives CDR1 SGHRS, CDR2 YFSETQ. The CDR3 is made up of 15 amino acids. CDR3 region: CASSTGTDSTDTQYF. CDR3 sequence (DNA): TGCGCCAGCAGCACTGGGACAGACAGCACAGATACGCAGTATTTT.

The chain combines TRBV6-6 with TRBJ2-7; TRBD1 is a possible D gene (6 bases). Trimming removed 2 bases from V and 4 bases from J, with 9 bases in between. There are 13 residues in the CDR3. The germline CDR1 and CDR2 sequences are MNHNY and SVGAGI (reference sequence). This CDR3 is CASSYPTGYEQYF. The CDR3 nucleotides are TGTGCCAGCAGTTACCCGACAGGTTACGAGCAGTACTTC.

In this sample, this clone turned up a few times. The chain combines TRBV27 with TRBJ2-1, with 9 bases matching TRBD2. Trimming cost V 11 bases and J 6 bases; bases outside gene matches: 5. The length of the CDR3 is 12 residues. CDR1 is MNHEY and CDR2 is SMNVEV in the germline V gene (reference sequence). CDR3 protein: CACGRALNEQFF. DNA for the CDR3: TGTGCCTGCGGGAGGGCCCTCAATGAGCAGTTCTTC.

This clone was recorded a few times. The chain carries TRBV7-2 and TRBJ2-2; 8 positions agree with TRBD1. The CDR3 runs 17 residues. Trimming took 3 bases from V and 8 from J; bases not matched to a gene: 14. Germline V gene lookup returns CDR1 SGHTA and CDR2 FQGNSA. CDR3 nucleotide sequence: TGTGCCAGCAGCTTCACTCCCGGGACAGGCTCGCTGGGGGAGCTGTTTTTT. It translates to CASSFTPGTGSLGELFF.

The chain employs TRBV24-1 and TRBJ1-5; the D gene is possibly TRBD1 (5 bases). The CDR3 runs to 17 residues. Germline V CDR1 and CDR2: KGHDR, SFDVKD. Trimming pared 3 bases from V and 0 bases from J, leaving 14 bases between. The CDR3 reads CATSDPDGGNSNQPQHF. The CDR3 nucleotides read TGTGCCACCAGTGATCCAGACGGGGGGAATAGCAATCAGCCCCAGCATTTT.

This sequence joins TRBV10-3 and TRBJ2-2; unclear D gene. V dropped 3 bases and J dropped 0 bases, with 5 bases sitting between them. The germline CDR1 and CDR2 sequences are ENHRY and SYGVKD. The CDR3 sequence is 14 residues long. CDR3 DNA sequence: TGTGCCATCAGTGACTCCGCGAACACCGGGGAGCTGTTTTTT. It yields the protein CAISDSANTGELFF.

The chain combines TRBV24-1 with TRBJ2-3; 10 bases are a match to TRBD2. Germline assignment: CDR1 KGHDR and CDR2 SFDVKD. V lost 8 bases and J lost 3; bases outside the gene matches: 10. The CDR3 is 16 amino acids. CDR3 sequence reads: CATNGASGRGTDTQYF. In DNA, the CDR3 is TGTGCCACCAATGGGGCTAGCGGGAGAGGAACAGATACGCAGTATTTT.